Below are 5 T cell receptor beta chains sequenced from a single sample in a study of blood T cell repertoires in COVID-19. TCRdb keeps only in-frame clones here, not all; method: immunoSEQ multiplex PCR. This sample has about 240,000 clones, with about four fifths found just once. Sequenced sample: peripheral blood. Receptors originate from a woman older than 75 with COVID-19, enrolled during active disease.

This clone appeared a few times. The genes are TRBV2 and TRBJ2-7, with TRBD1 matching 7 bases. CDR3 length equals 15 residues. J gave up 2 bases and V 3 bases, and 7 bases lay outside the gene matches. CDR1 is SNHLY, CDR2 FYNNEI, per germline. CDR3 nucleotides: TGTGCCAGCAGTGAGGACAGGCTACCCGCCTACGAGCAGTACTTC. Amino acids: CASSEDRLPAYEQYF.

J is TRBJ1-2 and V is TRBV29-1; no clear D. The CDR3 loop spans 11 amino acids. With 5 bases removed from V and 5 bases from J, the gap between germline ends came to 9 bases. The germline CDR1 and CDR2 sequences are SQVTM and ANQGSEA. This chain's CDR3 is CSVTRNYGYTF. In DNA form, the CDR3 reads TGCAGCGTTACGCGAAATTATGGCTACACCTTC.

The chain employs TRBV5-1 and TRBJ2-1; D is possibly TRBD1 (6 bases). Germline V CDR1 and CDR2: SGHRS, YFSETQ. The CDR3 covers 13 residues. The germline V and J ends were trimmed by 4 bases and 9 bases, with 14 bases remaining between them. The CDR3 bases are TGCGCCAGCAGCCTTGGCCAGGGGTCTGAGCAGTTCTTC. Translation gives CASSLGQGSEQFF.

Concerning this clone: Mismatch with germline at one junction end may stem from a read error. The J gene is TRBJ1-1, the V gene TRBV10-3; tentative D call: TRBD1 (5 bases). Germline values: CDR1 ENHRY, CDR2 SYGVKD. CDR3 length: 12 residues. The CDR3 loop reads CAISRVNTEAFF. In DNA, the CDR3 is TGTGCCATCAGCAGGGTGAATACTGAAGCTTTCTTT.

V usage is TRBV7-6 and J usage is TRBJ2-1, with D perhaps TRBD1 (5 bases). Germline V CDR1 and CDR2: SGHVS, FNYEAQ. Deletions cut 1 base from V and 7 bases from J, with 8 bases between. The CDR3 covers 13 residues. The DNA for the CDR3 is TGTGCCAGCAGCTTAGGTCGACAGAATGAGCAGTTCTTC. It specifies CASSLGRQNEQFF.